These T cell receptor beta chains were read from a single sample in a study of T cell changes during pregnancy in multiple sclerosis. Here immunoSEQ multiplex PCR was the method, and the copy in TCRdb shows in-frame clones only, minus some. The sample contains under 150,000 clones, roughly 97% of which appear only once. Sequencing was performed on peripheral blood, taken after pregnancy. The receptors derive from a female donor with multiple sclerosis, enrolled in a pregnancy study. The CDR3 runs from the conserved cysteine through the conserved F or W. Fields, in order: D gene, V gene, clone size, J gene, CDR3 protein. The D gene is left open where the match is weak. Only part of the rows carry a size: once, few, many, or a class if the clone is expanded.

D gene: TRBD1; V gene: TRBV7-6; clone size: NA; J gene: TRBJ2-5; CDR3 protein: CASSLVRQGANQETQYF
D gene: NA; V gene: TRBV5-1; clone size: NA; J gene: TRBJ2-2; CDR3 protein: CASSFKGPGTGELFF
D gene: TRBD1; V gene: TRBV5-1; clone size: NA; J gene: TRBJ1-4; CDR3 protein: CASSLASGGNEKLFF
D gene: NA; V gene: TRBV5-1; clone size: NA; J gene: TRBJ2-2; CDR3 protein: CASSREGGTGELFF
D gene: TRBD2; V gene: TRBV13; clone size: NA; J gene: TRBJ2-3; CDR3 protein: CASSFGRGSGLAGTDTQYF
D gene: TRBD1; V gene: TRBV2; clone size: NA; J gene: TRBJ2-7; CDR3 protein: CASRAGTGDYEQYF
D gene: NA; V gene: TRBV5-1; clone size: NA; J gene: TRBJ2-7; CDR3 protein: CASSSGSISYEQYF
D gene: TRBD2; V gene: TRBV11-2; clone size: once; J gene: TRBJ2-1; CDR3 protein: CASSLASGPYNEQFF
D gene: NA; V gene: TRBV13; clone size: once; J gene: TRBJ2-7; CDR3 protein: CASSTQIAGYEQYF
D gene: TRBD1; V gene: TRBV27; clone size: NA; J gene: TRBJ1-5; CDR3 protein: CASSPTGPDSNQPQHF
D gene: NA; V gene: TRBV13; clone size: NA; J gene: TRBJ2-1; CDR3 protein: CASSPPSRNEQFF
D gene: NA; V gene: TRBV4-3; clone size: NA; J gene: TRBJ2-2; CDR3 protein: CASSQVVRDHSDTGELFF
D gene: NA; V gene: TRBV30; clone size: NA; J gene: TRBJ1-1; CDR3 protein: CAWSATGRYTEAFF
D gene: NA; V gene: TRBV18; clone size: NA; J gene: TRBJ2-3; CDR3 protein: CASSPPRGLDTQYF
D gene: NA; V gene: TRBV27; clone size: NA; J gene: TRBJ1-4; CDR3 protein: CASSAYRVGNEKLFF
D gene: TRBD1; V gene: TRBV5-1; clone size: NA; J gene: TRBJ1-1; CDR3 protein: CASSLTGLGVTEAFF
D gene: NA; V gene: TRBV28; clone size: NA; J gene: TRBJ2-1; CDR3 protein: CASSLYTGSRIDEQFF
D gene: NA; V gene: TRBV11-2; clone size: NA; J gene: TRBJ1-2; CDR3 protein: CASSLVGAYYGYTF
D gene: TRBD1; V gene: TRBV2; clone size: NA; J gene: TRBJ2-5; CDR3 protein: CATKQGYQETQYF
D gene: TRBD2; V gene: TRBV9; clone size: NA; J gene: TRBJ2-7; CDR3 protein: CASSASGAYEQYF
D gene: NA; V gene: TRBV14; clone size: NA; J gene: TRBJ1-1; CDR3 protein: CASSPTANAEAFF
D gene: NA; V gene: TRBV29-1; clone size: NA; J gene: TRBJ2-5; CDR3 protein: CSLRGGETQYF
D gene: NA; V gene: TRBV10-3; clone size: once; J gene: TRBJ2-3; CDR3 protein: CATLSSTDTQYF
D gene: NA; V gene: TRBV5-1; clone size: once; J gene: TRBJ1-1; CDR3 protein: CASSSISGTEAFF
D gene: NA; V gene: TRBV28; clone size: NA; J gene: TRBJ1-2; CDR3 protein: CASSSRTVGGYGYTF
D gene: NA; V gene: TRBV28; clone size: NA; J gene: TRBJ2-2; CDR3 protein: CASSRQPTGELFF
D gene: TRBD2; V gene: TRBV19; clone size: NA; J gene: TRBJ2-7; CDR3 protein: CASSASGKGEQYF
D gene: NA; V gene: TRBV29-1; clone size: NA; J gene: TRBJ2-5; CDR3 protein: CSVSAGQETQYF
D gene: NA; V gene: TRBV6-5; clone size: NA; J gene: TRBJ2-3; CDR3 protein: CASSYGAGDTQYF
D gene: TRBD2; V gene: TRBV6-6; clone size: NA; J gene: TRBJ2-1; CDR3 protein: CASSRSTSRSYNEQFF
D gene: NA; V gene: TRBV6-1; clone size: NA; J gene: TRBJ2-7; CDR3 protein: CASSENRVLSYEQYF
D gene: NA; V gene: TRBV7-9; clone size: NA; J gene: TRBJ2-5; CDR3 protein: CASSGEVGPGRQETQYF
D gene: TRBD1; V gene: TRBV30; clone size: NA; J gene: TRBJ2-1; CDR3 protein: CAWTNRDRELVEQFF
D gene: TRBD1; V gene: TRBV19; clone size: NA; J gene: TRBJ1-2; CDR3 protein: CASSIQGAYGYTF
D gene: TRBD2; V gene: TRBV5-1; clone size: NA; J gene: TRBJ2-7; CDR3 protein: CASSLGAGGLDEQYF
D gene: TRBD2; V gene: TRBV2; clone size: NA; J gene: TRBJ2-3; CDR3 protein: CASRREGRDTQYF
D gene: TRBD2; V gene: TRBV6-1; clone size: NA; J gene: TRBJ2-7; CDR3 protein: CASSERLAGASYEQYF
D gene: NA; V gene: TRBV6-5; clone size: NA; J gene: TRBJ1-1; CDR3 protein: CASSYSAGLNTEAFF
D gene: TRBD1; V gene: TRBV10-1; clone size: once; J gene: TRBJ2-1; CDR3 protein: CASSEFRDRGHYNEQFF
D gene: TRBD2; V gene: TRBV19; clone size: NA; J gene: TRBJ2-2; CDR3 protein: CASSRGGRPHTGELFF
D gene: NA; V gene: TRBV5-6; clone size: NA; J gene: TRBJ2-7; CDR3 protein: CASSPDGGEWYF
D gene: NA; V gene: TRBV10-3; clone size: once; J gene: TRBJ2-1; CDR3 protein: CAIKLARYNEQFF
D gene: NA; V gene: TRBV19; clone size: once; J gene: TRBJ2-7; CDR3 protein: CASSIGPQPYEQYF
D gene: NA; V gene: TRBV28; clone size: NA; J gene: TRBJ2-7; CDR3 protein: CASSGTGTFSYEQYF
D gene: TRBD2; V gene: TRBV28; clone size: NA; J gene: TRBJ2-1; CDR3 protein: CASSLGLAGDNEQFF
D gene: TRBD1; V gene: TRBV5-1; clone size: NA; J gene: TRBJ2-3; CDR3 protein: CASSLQGASTDTQYF
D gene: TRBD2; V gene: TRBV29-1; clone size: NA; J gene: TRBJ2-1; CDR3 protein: CSVEPSGRSEQFF
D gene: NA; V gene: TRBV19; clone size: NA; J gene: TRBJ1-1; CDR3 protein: CASSGAQGTEAFF
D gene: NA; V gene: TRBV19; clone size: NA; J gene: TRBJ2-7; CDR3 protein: CASSSTAGYYEQYF
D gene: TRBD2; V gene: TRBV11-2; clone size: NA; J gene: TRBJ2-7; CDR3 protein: CASSAPSGSYEQYF
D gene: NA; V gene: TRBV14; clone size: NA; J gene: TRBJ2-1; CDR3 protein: CASSQDLGSYNEQFF
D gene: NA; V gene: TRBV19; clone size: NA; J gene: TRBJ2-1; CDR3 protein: CASSGRVGLHEQFF
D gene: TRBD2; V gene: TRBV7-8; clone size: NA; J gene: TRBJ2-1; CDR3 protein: CASSGTSGTYNEQFF